The rows below give T cell receptor beta chains drawn from one sample of a study of T-cell memory formation after mild COVID-19. Using its own MiXCR run on the 5' RACE reads, TCRdb lists one record per CDR3 protein. Among hundreds of thousands of distinct CDR3 sequences listed, roughly a fifth were seen once. The sample was PBMCs or a T cell subset sorted from them (not recorded which). These receptors all stem from a man between 18 and 29 years old who had mild COVID-19 (a few samples of this study predate the infection). Cell type and time point are not known. Both conserved end residues are part of each CDR3. D genes are given only for firm matches. Only part of the rows carry a size: once, few, many, or a class if the clone is expanded.

cdr3_aa,cdr3_nt,d_call,v_call,clone_size,j_call
CASSHLMTGGVSSETQYF,TGTGCCAGCAGCCACCTGATGACGGGGGGGGTCTCGTCAGAGACCCAGTACTTC,TRBD2,TRBV3-1,many,TRBJ2-5
CASSQEVGGGSYGYTF,TGCGCCAGCAGCCAAGAGGTTGGCGGGGGCTCCTATGGCTACACCTTC,NA,TRBV4-3,few,TRBJ1-2
CASSGAINEQFF,TGTGCCAGCAGTGGGGCCATCAATGAGCAGTTCTTC,NA,TRBV6-6,NA,TRBJ2-1
CSAGSGVSTDTQYF,TGCAGTGCTGGGAGCGGGGTTAGCACAGATACGCAGTATTTT,TRBD2,TRBV20-1,few,TRBJ2-3
CASSQSPDRGHRESQPQHF,TGCGCCAGCAGTCAATCCCCGGACAGGGGGCACAGAGAAAGTCAGCCCCAGCATTTT,TRBD1,TRBV23-1,NA,TRBJ1-5
CSAPTGGETQYF,TGCAGTGCTCCGACAGGGGGCGAGACCCAGTACTTC,TRBD1,TRBV20-1,NA,TRBJ2-5
CASSPMTTSGSPDTQYF,TGTGCCAGCAGCCCGATGACGACTAGCGGATCCCCAGATACGCAGTATTTT,TRBD2,TRBV7-3,NA,TRBJ2-3
CASSLAVGPYTEAFF,TGTGCCAGCAGCTTAGCAGTAGGTCCGTACACTGAAGCTTTCTTT,NA,TRBV7-9,NA,TRBJ1-1
CASSPYNTEAFF,TGTGCCAGCTCACCATATAACACTGAAGCTTTCTTT,NA,TRBV18,NA,TRBJ1-1
CASSPRWAPGTGELFF,TGTGCCAGCAGCCCCCGATGGGCCCCGGGGACCGGGGAGCTGTTTTTT,NA,TRBV7-2,NA,TRBJ2-2
CASHLLAGTKTYEQYF,TGTGCCAGCCACCTCCTGGCAGGTACGAAGACCTACGAGCAGTACTTC,NA,TRBV6-6,few,TRBJ2-7
CSASLSNTEAFF,TGCAGTGCTAGTCTCAGCAACACTGAAGCTTTCTTT,NA,TRBV20-1,few,TRBJ1-1
CASSYSGQGRGYTF,TGTGCCAGCAGTTACTCAGGACAGGGAAGAGGCTACACCTTC,TRBD1,TRBV6-5,few,TRBJ1-2
CASASGAGETQYF,TGTGCCAGCGCTAGCGGGGCGGGGGAGACCCAGTACTTC,TRBD2,TRBV7-3,few,TRBJ2-5
CASTDGTDRMNTEAFF,TGTGCCAGTACCGACGGGACAGACCGAATGAACACTGAAGCTTTCTTT,TRBD1,TRBV19,many,TRBJ1-1
CASSYVAGADSYGYTF,TGTGCCAGCAGCTATGTAGCGGGGGCCGATTCCTATGGCTACACCTTC,NA,TRBV7-9,many,TRBJ1-2
CASSQVSGQGGTYEQYF,TGTGCCAGCAGCCAAGTGTCGGGACAGGGAGGAACCTACGAGCAGTACTTC,TRBD1,TRBV4-2,many,TRBJ2-7
CASSYTPGQGDQPQHF,TGTGCCAGCAGTTACACACCGGGACAGGGCGACCAGCCCCAGCATTTT,TRBD1,TRBV5-5,NA,TRBJ1-5
CSARQGSGANVLTF,TGCAGTGCTAGGCAGGGTTCCGGGGCCAACGTCCTGACTTTC,NA,TRBV20-1,few,TRBJ2-6
CSARDRGNGSPLHF,TGCAGTGCTAGAGACCGGGGGAATGGGTCACCCCTCCACTTT,NA,TRBV20-1,few,TRBJ1-6
CASSMNAVQPQHF,TGTGCCAGTAGTATGAACGCCGTTCAACCCCAGCATTTT,NA,TRBV19,few,TRBJ1-5
CASSFSHEQYF,TGCGCCAGCAGCTTTTCGCACGAGCAGTACTTC,NA,TRBV5-1,NA,TRBJ2-7
CASSQEGSGGTKQFF,TGTGCCAGCAGCCAAGAAGGTAGCGGGGGCACCAAGCAGTTCTTC,TRBD2,TRBV4-2,few,TRBJ2-1
CASSQGISAVFTDTQYF,TGTGCCAGCAGCCAAGGGATTTCAGCGGTATTTACAGATACGCAGTATTTT,NA,TRBV4-2,NA,TRBJ2-3
CASSSGYRGRGETQYF,TGTGCCAGCAGCTCGGGCTACAGGGGGCGCGGGGAGACCCAGTACTTC,TRBD1,TRBV7-9,few,TRBJ2-5
CASSATGWSTGELFF,TGTGCCAGCAGTGCTACAGGGTGGAGCACCGGGGAGCTGTTTTTT,NA,TRBV25-1,few,TRBJ2-2
CASSDTEFYGYTF,TGTGCCAGCAGTGATACCGAGTTCTATGGCTACACCTTC,NA,TRBV6-1,few,TRBJ1-2
CASSLPPSGGEQFF,TGTGCCAGCAGCTTACCCCCTAGCGGGGGTGAGCAGTTCTTC,TRBD2,TRBV7-2,many,TRBJ2-1
CASSPFGGKDWETQYF,TGTGCCAGCAGCCCCTTTGGGGGGAAGGATTGGGAGACCCAGTACTTC,NA,TRBV7-6,few,TRBJ2-5
CASSPPGGRNEQFF,TGCGCCAGCAGCCCGCCCGGGGGCAGGAATGAGCAGTTCTTC,NA,TRBV5-1,many,TRBJ2-1
CASAPFIGQEGARAFF,TGCGCCAGCGCCCCCTTCATCGGACAGGAAGGCGCAAGGGCTTTCTTT,TRBD1,TRBV5-1,NA,TRBJ1-1
CASSRDRVLFSGNTIYF,TGTGCCAGCTCGAGGGACCGGGTCCTTTTCTCTGGAAACACCATATATTTT,NA,TRBV18,few,TRBJ1-3
CASSSFRGGRGTDTQYF,TGTGCCAGCAGTTCCTTCCGGGGGGGCCGGGGCACAGATACGCAGTATTTT,TRBD2,TRBV6-6,NA,TRBJ2-3
CASRENRGNLGTEAFF,TGTGCCAGCAGAGAAAACAGGGGGAACTTAGGCACTGAAGCTTTCTTT,TRBD1,TRBV6-5,few,TRBJ1-1
CASRDRGGPDTQYF,TGTGCCAGCAGAGACAGGGGGGGTCCAGATACGCAGTATTTT,TRBD1,TRBV6-6,few,TRBJ2-3
CASKPRSSNEQFF,TGTGCCAGCAAGCCGAGGAGTAGCAATGAGCAGTTCTTC,NA,TRBV27,few,TRBJ2-1
CASSSSGVGEQFF,TGTGCCAGCAGCAGTTCGGGGGTAGGCGAGCAGTTCTTC,NA,TRBV2,NA,TRBJ2-1
CASSHGRDRVIDEQYF,TGCGCCAGCAGCCATGGGCGGGACAGGGTTATCGACGAGCAGTACTTC,TRBD1,TRBV4-3,NA,TRBJ2-7
CSVGTASSTDTQYF,TGCAGCGTCGGGACAGCTTCTAGCACAGATACGCAGTATTTT,TRBD1,TRBV29-1,few,TRBJ2-3
CASSPLRQDDGYTF,TGTGCCAGCTCACCTCTCAGACAGGACGATGGCTACACCTTC,NA,TRBV18,NA,TRBJ1-2
CASSTWDREAVNEQFF,TGTGCCAGCTCAACTTGGGACAGGGAAGCTGTCAATGAGCAGTTCTTC,TRBD1,TRBV28,few,TRBJ2-1
CASSRTESYGYTF,TGTGCCAGCAGCCGGACAGAGTCCTATGGCTACACCTTC,NA,TRBV7-2,few,TRBJ1-2
CASTPKSGGGAYEQYF,TGTGCCAGCACCCCCAAGTCTGGGGGGGGGGCCTACGAGCAGTACTTC,TRBD2,TRBV9,NA,TRBJ2-7
CASSLLGSQAGGYNEQFF,TGTGCCAGCAGCTTACTTGGGAGTCAAGCGGGGGGGTACAATGAGCAGTTCTTC,TRBD2,TRBV11-1,few,TRBJ2-1
CASSPAGTYQETQYF,TGCGCCAGCAGCCCGGCCGGGACTTATCAAGAGACCCAGTACTTC,NA,TRBV5-1,few,TRBJ2-5
CASSTMENNEQFF,TGTGCCAGCAGCACCATGGAGAACAATGAGCAGTTCTTC,NA,TRBV6-5,few,TRBJ2-1
CASSPRDRGLPGELFF,TGTGCCAGCAGCCCCCGGGACAGGGGGCTCCCCGGGGAGCTGTTTTTT,TRBD1,TRBV7-3,NA,TRBJ2-2
CASIEDTEAFF,TGCGCCAGCATTGAGGACACTGAAGCTTTCTTT,NA,TRBV5-1,many,TRBJ1-1
CASSFGQGGTGELFF,TGTGCCAGCAGTTTCGGACAGGGAGGCACCGGGGAGCTGTTTTTT,TRBD1,TRBV12-3/TRBV12-4,few,TRBJ2-2
CASSSGGMANEKLFF,TGTGCCAGCAGCTCCGGGGGGATGGCTAATGAAAAACTGTTTTTT,NA,TRBV7-2,NA,TRBJ1-4
CASSWTVSNQPQHF,TGTGCCAGCAGTTGGACAGTTAGCAATCAGCCCCAGCATTTT,NA,TRBV7-2,few,TRBJ1-5
CASSPDQTALSGNTIYF,TGTGCCAGCTCACCCGACCAGACGGCGCTCTCTGGAAACACCATATATTTT,NA,TRBV18,NA,TRBJ1-3
CASSPGAYNSPLHF,TGTGCCAGCAGCCCCGGAGCCTATAATTCACCCCTCCACTTT,NA,TRBV12-3/TRBV12-4,few,TRBJ1-6
CATSARLAGGSGELFF,TGTGCCACCAGCGCTCGACTAGCGGGGGGCTCCGGGGAGCTGTTTTTT,TRBD2,TRBV15,NA,TRBJ2-2